The present T cell receptor beta chain was sequenced within a study of high-grade serous ovarian cancer treatment subgroups. TCRdb keeps only in-frame clones here, not all; method: immunoSEQ multiplex PCR. This sample yields around 27,000 clones, of which 80% to 90% are seen a single time; approximately 2.1% belongs to the top ten. A note on this clone: Its target is not known.

The CDR3 is 12 residues long. Deletions cut 0 bases from V and 4 bases from J, with 4 bases between. Germline V gene sequence: CDR1 SGDLS, CDR2 YYNGEE. Tumor samples were taken before definitive surgery or chemotherapy. Findings and caveats of the study: The analyses considered CDR3 and ignored CDR1 and CDR2. Higher neoantigen levels went with greater TCR clonal relatedness.

This TCR derives from a human donor with high-grade serous ovarian cancer. The chain couples TRBV9 to TRBJ1-2, with D hard to call. Source material: tumor tissue. CDR3 DNA sequence: TGTGCCAGCAGCGTAGACCCCTATGGCTACACCTTC. It yields the protein CASSVDPYGYTF.